Sequencing of this T cell receptor beta chain was carried out in a study of CXCR3-negative and CXCR3-positive naive CD8 T cells. Study information: Around 130 million TRB reads were obtained overall (about 1.5 +/- 0.3 million per library). Study observations and caveats: Similarly elevated diversity marked both naive subsets, with memory CD8+ cells showing far lower diversity. Naive CXCR3-negative and CXCR3-positive cells had similar TRBV-TRBJ usage; memory differed.

Germline V gene data show CDR1 as LNHDA and CDR2 as SQIVND (reference sequence). CDR3 size: 14 residues. On this clonotype: Its antigen is still unknown.

UMI-tagged TRB cDNA libraries were built via 5' RACE. TCRdb reprocessed the 5' RACE reads and stores each CDR3 protein as one record, lacking DNA. Found here are approximately 52,000 distinct CDR3 sequences; the top ten clones hold 20% to 25%. This chain joins TRBV19 and TRBJ2-1; with no DNA, the TCRdb D assignment of TRBD1 cannot be verified. The sequencing input was memory CD8+ T cells from blood. This TCR derives from a human donor in good health. Some clones in this sample may be carry-over from other donors' samples. The CDR3 here is CASNQGPVLEEQFF.